Below are 29 T cell receptor beta chains sequenced from a single sample in a study of naive and memory T cell subsets. A UMI-containing oligonucleotide was joined by 3' ligation to the TCR cDNA template. Ligated cDNA underwent four rounds of PCR with nested alpha and beta constant region primers and SP2. TCRdb redid the calling of the 5' RACE reads with MiXCR, one entry per CDR3 protein. The sample contains 50,000 to 60,000 distinct CDR3 sequences, over 6% of which appear only once. The origin of the receptors is a female donor in good health.

This clonotype was observed at least ten times. The chain links TRBV4-1 to TRBJ1-5; D gene ambiguous. The germline gives CDR1 MGHRA, CDR2 YSYEKL. The V end was cut by 0 bases, the J end by 0 bases, with 9 bases between. There are 16 residues in the CDR3. The CDR3 reads CASSQEEGNSNQPQHF. Here the CDR3 DNA reads TGCGCCAGCAGCCAAGAGGAAGGAAATAGCAATCAGCCCCAGCATTTT.

This clonotype was detected many times. The chain uses TRBV6-5 and TRBJ1-2; D perhaps matches TRBD1 (5 bases). The CDR3 consists of 14 residues. The V end was cut by 6 bases, the J end by 8 bases, with 19 bases between. Germline V gene sequence: CDR1 MNHEY, CDR2 SVGAGI. The CDR3 nucleotides are TGTGCCAGCAGCCCCGGGACCCCAGGACGGGGCTACACCTTC. Protein: CASSPGTPGRGYTF.

This clonotype was observed at least ten times. This sequence joins TRBV5-1 and TRBJ1-2, with 8 bases that match TRBD1. The CDR3 covers 16 residues. Germline-derived CDR1 and CDR2 are SGHRS and YFSETQ. V lost 3 bases to trimming and J lost 4 bases; unmatched junction nucleotides: 11. The CDR3 nucleotides read TGCGCCAGCAGCTCAGACTCAGGGGGCGTAGGCTATGGCTACACCTTC. Its translation: CASSSDSGGVGYGYTF.

This clonotype has more than one count but fewer than ten. The chain joins TRBV27 to TRBJ2-3; D is uncertain. V lost 3 bases and J 4 bases, leaving 11 bases between the germline ends. This CDR3 has 14 amino acids. Germline V gives CDR1 MNHEY, CDR2 SMNVEV (reference sequence). The CDR3 protein is CASSFVDSPDTQYF. The CDR3 nucleotides read TGTGCCAGCAGTTTTGTCGATTCCCCAGATACGCAGTATTTT.

A few counts support this clonotype. The rearrangement joins TRBV4-1 to TRBJ1-1; weak D call: TRBD1 (6 bases). This CDR3 has 16 residues. Trimming shortened V by 4 bases and J by 0 bases, and 15 bases separated the two germline ends. Germline CDR1 and CDR2: MGHRA and YSYEKL. The CDR3 DNA follows: TGCGCCAGCAGCCGACCGGGACAACTGATGAACACTGAAGCTTTCTTT. This codes for CASSRPGQLMNTEAFF.

The gene calls are TRBV7-2 and TRBJ2-3; the match to TRBD2 covers 9 bases. This CDR3 comprises 16 residues. V was pared by 4 bases and J by 5 bases, with 10 bases of the junction left unmatched. Germline V gene lookup returns CDR1 SGHTA and CDR2 FQGNSA. This CDR3 is CASSSRAGGGGDTQYF. The CDR3 coding sequence is TGTGCCAGCAGCTCTCGCGCGGGGGGGGGAGGAGATACGCAGTATTTT. Looking up the rest from reference TRBV7-2 and TRBJ2-3 gives the full variable domain: GAGVSQSPSNKVTEKGKDVELRCDPISGHTALYWYRQSLGQGLEFLIYFQGNSAPDKSGLPSDRFSAERTGGSVSTLTIQRTQQEDSAVYLCASSSRAGGGGDTQYFGPGTRLTVL.

At least ten counts were recorded for this clonotype. V usage is TRBV4-3 and J usage is TRBJ2-4; D perhaps matches TRBD1 (6 bases). Germline V gene lookup returns CDR1 LGHNA and CDR2 YSLEER. Trimming removed 4 bases at V and 1 base at J, with 14 bases between. The CDR3 sequence is 16 residues long. This CDR3 reads CASSPQGTWAKNIQYF. The CDR3 bases are TGCGCCAGCAGCCCACAGGGCACATGGGCCAAAAACATTCAGTACTTC.

This clonotype was found a few times. The chain recombines TRBV12-5 with TRBJ2-3; D might be TRBD1 (6 bases). The CDR3 runs to 12 residues. Germline-derived CDR1 and CDR2 are LGHNT and FRNRAP. V lost 6 bases and J lost 4, with 8 bases in between. The CDR3, as DNA: TGTGCTAGTGGCTGGGGGCCAGATACGCAGTATTTT. Its protein product is CASGWGPDTQYF.

This clonotype appeared many times. The CDR3 here is CATSRHANTEAFF. CDR3 in DNA: TGTGCCACCAGCAGACACGCGAACACTGAAGCTTTCTTT. The V call is TRBV15, the J call TRBJ1-1; D gene uncertain. This CDR3 contains 13 residues. CDR1 and CDR2 (germline): LNHNV, YYDKDF (reference sequence). Trimming took 2 bases from V and 1 from J, leaving 5 bases between them.

The sample holds many counts of this clonotype. The chain recombines TRBV7-2 with TRBJ2-2; unclear D gene. The ends were cut back, 2 bases at V and 1 base at J, with 8 bases in the middle. CDR3 size: 15 residues. Germline-derived CDR1 and CDR2 are SGHTA and FQGNSA. DNA for the CDR3: TGTGCCAGCAGCTTATCGTCGGGGAACACCGGGGAGCTGTTTTTT. This gives the protein CASSLSSGNTGELFF.

A few counts support this clonotype. The chain has TRBV19 and TRBJ2-5; 7 bases are shared with TRBD1. Losses at the gene ends were 4 bases for V and 3 bases for J; bases not matched to a gene: 5. There are 14 residues in the CDR3. Germline CDR1 reads LNHDA; CDR2 reads SQIVND (reference sequence). As DNA, the CDR3 is TGTGCCAGTAGTAACAGGGGAGTCGAAGAGACCCAGTACTTC. The encoded protein is CASSNRGVEETQYF.

This sequence joins TRBV12-3 or TRBV12-4 and TRBJ2-3, with 9 nucleotides matching TRBD2. The CDR3 sequence is 14 residues long. The trim removed 7 bases at V and 4 bases at J, leaving 6 bases unmatched. The CDR3 DNA is TGTGCCAGCACCCGGGGCGGGGGGGCAGATACGCAGTATTTT. This translates into CASTRGGGADTQYF.

This clonotype came up many times. The chain employs TRBV9 and TRBJ2-2, with 8 bases matching TRBD2. The V segment lost 6 bases and the J segment 3 bases; nucleotides outside the gene matches: 10. In germline, CDR1 is SGDLS, CDR2 YYNGEE. The CDR3 consists of 16 residues. CDR3: CASTHPGGRDTGELFF. The DNA for the CDR3 is TGTGCCAGCACCCACCCGGGGGGGCGAGACACCGGGGAGCTGTTTTTT.

This clonotype was seen only a few times. The chain links TRBV6-2 or TRBV6-3 to TRBJ2-1; 7 bases align to TRBD1. Germline trimming cut 7 bases from V and 3 bases from J; bases unmatched to any gene: 9. Germline-derived CDR1 and CDR2 are MNHEY and SVGEGT. The CDR3 has 15 residues. This chain's CDR3 is CASTRNRQGYNEQFF. As DNA, the CDR3 is TGTGCCAGCACCAGAAATCGACAGGGCTACAATGAGCAGTTCTTC.

This clonotype was counted ten times or more. The rearrangement links TRBV29-1 to TRBJ1-4; D is possibly TRBD1 (5 bases). The CDR3 totals 12 residues. CDR1 is SQVTM, CDR2 ANQGSEA, per germline. V dropped 6 bases and J dropped 5 bases, with 10 bases sitting between them. In DNA, the CDR3 is TGCAGCGTCGCGGGACCGAATGAAAAACTGTTTTTT. Its protein is CSVAGPNEKLFF.

Note on this clonotype: A read error may explain this, as a much larger clone is one base away. The chain links TRBV5-1 to TRBJ2-7; D is perhaps TRBD2 (5 bases). The germline V gene has CDR1 SGHRS and CDR2 YFSETQ. The length of the CDR3 is 13 residues. V was cut by 7 bases and J by 1 base, with 12 bases left in between. The CDR3 region has the DNA TGCGCCAGCGGAAACGGAGGTTCCTACGAGCAGTACTTC. Protein sequence: CASGNGGSYEQYF.

This clonotype was found a few times. The chain is built from TRBV7-2 and TRBJ1-1, with 11 bases that match TRBD1. Looked up from germline, CDR1 is SGHTA and CDR2 is FQGNSA. The CDR3 spans 15 residues. The junction had 8 bases not matched to a gene; V was cut back by 4 bases and J by 7 bases. The CDR3: CASSWPGQGVGEAFF. CDR3 nucleotide sequence: TGTGCCAGCAGCTGGCCGGGACAGGGGGTTGGTGAAGCTTTCTTT.

This clonotype appeared many times. This chain joins TRBV20-1 and TRBJ2-1; tentative D call: TRBD1 (6 bases). Germline assignment: CDR1 DFQATT and CDR2 SNEGSKA (reference sequence). CDR3 size: 14 residues. Trimming left V 5 bases short and J 3 bases short, with 14 bases between. This CDR3 reads CSADSPDSYNEQFF. In DNA, the CDR3 is TGCAGTGCTGACAGTCCGGACAGCTACAATGAGCAGTTCTTC.

This clonotype has ten or more counts. The chain carries TRBV28 and TRBJ2-5, with a possible D match to TRBD2 (6 bases). CDR1 and CDR2 (germline): MDHEN, SYDVKM. This CDR3 region has 15 residues. Trimming cost V 4 bases and J 6 bases, with 18 bases left between them. This chain's CDR3 is CASSSSVTRGKTQYF. The CDR3 region has the DNA TGTGCCAGCAGTTCCTCCGTGACTAGGGGAAAGACCCAGTACTTC. The full variable domain, completed using reference TRBV28 and TRBJ2-5, is DVKVTQSSRYLVKRTGEKVFLECVQDMDHENMFWYRQDPGLGLRLIYFSYDVKMKEKGDIPEGYSVSREKKERFSLILESASTNQTSMYLCASSSSVTRGKTQYFGPGTRLLVL.

V is TRBV4-1 and J is TRBJ1-6, with D unclear. V was trimmed by 0 bases and J by 6 bases, leaving 9 bases between them. The CDR3 is made up of 15 amino acids. Germline-derived CDR1 and CDR2 are MGHRA and YSYEKL. Here the CDR3 reads CASSQDHSPNSPLHF. For the CDR3, the DNA is TGCGCCAGCAGCCAAGATCACAGCCCTAATTCACCCCTCCACTTT.

Ten or more counts support this clonotype. The rearrangement links TRBV12-3 or TRBV12-4 to TRBJ1-6; the D gene is possibly TRBD1 (5 bases). CDR3 length: 16 amino acids. Trimming removed 7 bases from V and 4 bases from J, with 17 bases in between. CDR3 sequence reads: CASTKGPPDYNSPLHF. The DNA for the CDR3 is TGTGCCAGCACTAAGGGGCCGCCGGATTATAATTCACCCCTCCACTTT.

This clonotype has ten or more counts. This chain uses TRBV7-9 with TRBJ1-3, with D perhaps TRBD1 (5 bases). Deletions cut 4 bases from V and 2 bases from J, with 15 bases between. Germline-derived CDR1 and CDR2 are SEHNR and FQNEAQ (reference sequence). This CDR3 spans 16 amino acids. CDR3 in amino acids: CASSSLRDGTGNTIYF. Written as DNA, the CDR3 is TGTGCCAGCAGCTCATTACGGGACGGGACTGGAAACACCATATATTTT.

This chain joins TRBV4-2 and TRBJ1-1; tentatively, D is TRBD1 (5 bases). V was clipped by 4 bases and J by 0 bases, with 12 bases between them. The CDR3 is 15 amino acids. Germline-derived CDR1 and CDR2 are LGHNA and YNFKEQ. The CDR3 is CASSPYDSMNTEAFF. The CDR3 bases are TGTGCCAGCAGCCCATACGACAGCATGAACACTGAAGCTTTCTTT.

This clonotype has at least ten counts. J is TRBJ1-4 and V is TRBV6-5; D is unclear. CDR1 and CDR2 (germline): MNHEY, SVGAGI. Trimming pared 0 bases from V and 0 bases from J, leaving 11 bases between. This CDR3 is 17 amino acids long. The CDR3 DNA sequence: TGTGCCAGCAGTTACTCAACGTACTATTCAACTAATGAAAAACTGTTTTTT. This gives the protein CASSYSTYYSTNEKLFF.

A few counts support this clonotype. The chain links TRBV18 to TRBJ2-3; D tentatively fits TRBD1 or TRBD2 (5 bases each). This CDR3 is built from 14 residues. Trimming removed 9 bases from V and 2 bases from J, with 15 bases in between. Germline V gene sequence: CDR1 KGHSH, CDR2 LQKENI. The CDR3 region is CASPGWGITDTQYF. The CDR3 nucleotides read TGTGCCAGTCCCGGTTGGGGGATCACAGATACGCAGTATTTT.

This clonotype turned up a few times. The V gene is TRBV27, the J gene TRBJ2-3; 7 bases agree with TRBD1. V dropped 5 bases and J dropped 2; count of bases not matched to a gene: 4. The germline CDR1 and CDR2 sequences are MNHEY and SMNVEV (reference sequence). This CDR3 is built from 14 residues. The CDR3 region is CASSPGQNTDTQYF. CDR3 DNA sequence: TGTGCCAGCAGTCCGGGACAGAACACAGATACGCAGTATTTT.

The V gene is TRBV20-1, the J gene TRBJ2-3; 8 bases are a match to TRBD2. Trimming cost V 6 bases and J 4 bases; bases outside gene matches: 12. Germline CDR1 reads DFQATT; CDR2 reads SNEGSKA (reference sequence). CDR3 size: 15 residues. The CDR3 sequence is CSAQVDGGAADTQYF. The DNA of the CDR3 is TGCAGTGCCCAGGTCGACGGGGGGGCGGCAGATACGCAGTATTTT.

This clonotype was detected ten times or more. This chain uses TRBV7-2 with TRBJ1-1; D call uncertain. CDR3 length: 14 residues. Germline CDR1 is SGHTA and CDR2 is FQGNSA. Deletions cut 3 bases from V and 1 base from J, with 9 bases between. This CDR3 is CASSLARPNTEAFF. CDR3 nucleotides: TGTGCCAGCAGCTTGGCCAGGCCGAACACTGAAGCTTTCTTT.

This clonotype was detected many times. This chain uses TRBV5-1 with TRBJ2-3; tentative D call: TRBD1 (6 bases). CDR1 and CDR2 (germline): SGHRS, YFSETQ. The ends were cut back, 4 bases at V and 0 bases at J, with 9 bases in the middle. The CDR3 has 14 residues. This CDR3 is CASSQGSSTDTQYF. DNA of the CDR3: TGCGCCAGCAGCCAGGGGTCTAGCACAGATACGCAGTATTTT.